The rows below give T cell receptor beta chains drawn from one sample of a study of blood T cells in healthy people across ages. TCRdb reprocessed the 5' RACE reads with MiXCR, giving one entry per CDR3 protein. The sample consists of just over 800,000 distinct CDR3 sequences, roughly 60% of them appearing once. Sequenced: blood. Receptor source: a man aged 25-45 years in good health. The conserved cysteine and the conserved F or W are not part of the CDR3 here.

j_call | cdr3_length | v_call | cdr3_aa
TRBJ2-1 | 9 | TRBV21-1 | ASSKPRSQF
TRBJ2-3 | 11 | TRBV10-3 | AISGGDGDTQY
TRBJ2-4 | 13 | TRBV15 | ATSRADRGVDIQY
TRBJ2-1 | 10 | TRBV28 | ASSLYGREQF
TRBJ2-7 | 13 | TRBV5-1 | ASSLVAGGFYEQY
TRBJ1-2 | 11 | TRBV5-1 | ASSSDSPYGYT
TRBJ2-7 | 12 | TRBV7-9 | ASSPRQGAYEQY
TRBJ2-5 | 14 | TRBV14 | ASSQVEREIQETQY
TRBJ1-1 | 9 | TRBV29-1 | SVDSGGEAF
TRBJ1-2 | 11 | TRBV5-6 | ASSSGTGRGYT
TRBJ1-4 | 14 | TRBV5-6 | ASSLVGPGGNEKLF
TRBJ2-7 | 12 | TRBV2 | ASSEGTELYEQY
TRBJ2-7 | 16 | TRBV7-2 | ASSSGAGARGRDYEQY
TRBJ1-1 | 12 | TRBV6-1 | ASRVGTENTEAF
TRBJ2-1 | 14 | TRBV7-3 | ASSPSGGFGTWEQF
TRBJ2-7 | 10 | TRBV28 | ASGSFSYEQY
TRBJ2-1 | 13 | TRBV6-2/TRBV6-3 | ASSYVGSVYNEQF
TRBJ2-5 | 11 | TRBV28 | ASSFPRVKTQY
TRBJ2-3 | 12 | TRBV29-1 | SVRLGRGVNTQY
. | 13 | TRBV7-2 | ASSTTGGAGETQY
TRBJ2-6 | 15 | TRBV15 | ATSRDSAGTGANVLT
TRBJ2-7 | 12 | TRBV6-6 | ASSLGLAENEQY
TRBJ2-3 | 12 | TRBV27 | ASSFIQGGDTQY
TRBJ2-1 | 12 | TRBV20-1 | SAAGTAFSNEQF
TRBJ2-1 | 10 | TRBV9 | ASSVRGHEQF
TRBJ2-3 | 13 | TRBV20-1 | SANPGAGSTDTQY
TRBJ2-7 | 13 | TRBV7-2 | ASSRLRGRSYEQY
TRBJ2-7 | 13 | TRBV28 | ASTPIVNGAYEQY
TRBJ2-1 | 10 | TRBV12-3/TRBV12-4 | TSSLGGNEQF
TRBJ2-5 | 11 | TRBV7-2 | ASSRQGQETQY
TRBJ2-1 | 11 | TRBV29-1 | SVAGGNYNGQF
TRBJ2-5 | 13 | TRBV12-3/TRBV12-4 | ASSLGRTGARTQY
TRBJ2-2 | 12 | TRBV11-2 | ASSEQGPTGELF
TRBJ2-3 | 15 | TRBV9 | ASSPQTQGMRTDTQY
TRBJ1-5 | 15 | TRBV20-1 | SAIPPRGENPNQPQH
TRBJ2-7 | 13 | TRBV10-3 | AISESKTATYEQY
. | 10 | TRBV21-1 | ASDPGDYEQY
TRBJ2-3 | 13 | TRBV29-1 | SVSTAGASTDTQY
TRBJ2-7 | 13 | TRBV9 | ASSVGGGNTYEQY
TRBJ1-2 | 12 | TRBV28 | ATDDRGLNYGYT
TRBJ2-1 | 14 | TRBV21-1 | ASSNKLAGAFNEQF
TRBJ2-7 | 11 | TRBV5-6 | ASRLGQTYEQY
TRBJ2-5 | 14 | TRBV24-1 | ATSDLGQGGQETQY
TRBJ2-7 | 14 | TRBV6-5 | ASRSSGTGESYEQY
TRBJ2-5 | 15 | TRBV4-3 | ASSPSPHMGSGETQY
TRBJ2-7 | 13 | TRBV4-3 | ASSQDTQGPYEQY
TRBJ1-2 | 12 | TRBV29-1 | SVEFYELDYGYT
TRBJ2-3 | 14 | TRBV12-3/TRBV12-4 | ASSLRGIPTTDTQY
TRBJ2-1 | 13 | TRBV2 | ASKWTSGGYNEQF
TRBJ2-1 | 16 | TRBV6-2/TRBV6-3 | ASSLNSRAGGPYNEQF
TRBJ2-7 | 11 | TRBV2 | TEIPTDNYEQY
TRBJ2-7 | 14 | TRBV20-1 | SARDQGAGNSYEQY
TRBJ2-1 | 15 | TRBV27 | ASSYSLTSRRASEQF